These T cell receptor beta chains were read from a single sample in a study of Graves' ophthalmopathy and Graves' hyperthyroidism. From the multiplex PCR reads, TCRdb called clonotypes with MiXCR, one entry per CDR3 protein. Among about 340,000 distinct CDR3 sequences, roughly 15% were seen once, and the ten largest hold 12%. The sequencing input was peripheral blood. The source of these receptors is an adult man with Graves' ophthalmopathy. Each CDR3 is given with its conserved first and last residue. A D gene is named only where the DNA matches it firmly. Rows may omit the clone size; those that give it use once, few, many or a size class.

cdr3_nt: TGCGCCAGCAGCCAACAGGGGGGTAATTCACCCCTCCACTTT
cdr3_aa: CASSQQGGNSPLHF
j_call: TRBJ1-6
v_call: TRBV10-2
d_call: TRBD1
clone_size: once

cdr3_nt: TGTGCCAGCAGCGTAGTAGGCGGACAGAATTCACCCCTCCACTTT
cdr3_aa: CASSVVGGQNSPLHF
j_call: TRBJ1-6
v_call: TRBV9
d_call: NA
clone_size: few

cdr3_nt: TGTGCCAGCAGCCCCATTGCTGGCGCAAATCAGCCCCAGCATTTT
cdr3_aa: CASSPIAGANQPQHF
j_call: TRBJ1-5
v_call: TRBV6-1
d_call: NA
clone_size: many

cdr3_nt: TGCAGCGTTGACGGGGGTGGACTAGCGGGAGTAAACACCGGGGAGCTGTTTTTT
cdr3_aa: CSVDGGGLAGVNTGELFF
j_call: TRBJ2-2
v_call: TRBV29-1
d_call: TRBD2
clone_size: many

cdr3_nt: TGTGCCAGCAGCCCCAATCTAGGGGGGCGGTACGAGCAGTACTTC
cdr3_aa: CASSPNLGGRYEQYF
j_call: TRBJ2-7
v_call: TRBV7-2
d_call: NA
clone_size: NA

cdr3_nt: TGTGCCAGCAGTGACCCAACAGGGACTTGGACCACCGGGGAGCTGTTTTTT
cdr3_aa: CASSDPTGTWTTGELFF
j_call: TRBJ2-2
v_call: TRBV6-4
d_call: NA
clone_size: many

cdr3_nt: TGTGCCAGCTGCGATCTAGCCAAAAACATTCAGTACTTC
cdr3_aa: CASCDLAKNIQYF
j_call: TRBJ2-4
v_call: TRBV28
d_call: NA
clone_size: many

cdr3_nt: TGTGCCAGCAGCTCAGCCCGCGACAGGCGTGAAGCTTTCTTT
cdr3_aa: CASSSARDRREAFF
j_call: TRBJ1-1
v_call: TRBV9
d_call: NA
clone_size: many

cdr3_nt: TGTGGCAGCAGTTTACAGGGTACCATACCCCTCCACTTT
cdr3_aa: CGSSLQGTIPLHF
j_call: TRBJ1-6
v_call: TRBV12-3/TRBV12-4
d_call: NA
clone_size: few

cdr3_nt: TGTGCCAGCAGTTTAAATGGGGTGGGTGCGGCTTTCTTT
cdr3_aa: CASSLNGVGAAFF
j_call: TRBJ1-1
v_call: TRBV28
d_call: NA
clone_size: many

cdr3_nt: TGCAGTGCTAGAAGGCCCACCGGGGAGCTGTTTTTT
cdr3_aa: CSARRPTGELFF
j_call: TRBJ2-2
v_call: TRBV20-1
d_call: NA
clone_size: many

cdr3_nt: TGTGCCAGTAGTATCACAGGGGGCGGTAATCCTTCCTACGAGCAGTACTTC
cdr3_aa: CASSITGGGNPSYEQYF
j_call: TRBJ2-7
v_call: TRBV19
d_call: TRBD1
clone_size: many

cdr3_nt: TGCAGTGCACAAACTGGGGCAAGCGGGTCGTACGAGCAGTACTTT
cdr3_aa: CSAQTGASGSYEQYF
j_call: TRBJ2-7
v_call: TRBV20-1
d_call: NA
clone_size: many

cdr3_nt: TGCAGTGCTACCCATCTAACGGGGAACACTGAAGCTTTCTTT
cdr3_aa: CSATHLTGNTEAFF
j_call: TRBJ1-1
v_call: TRBV20-1
d_call: NA
clone_size: many

cdr3_nt: TGTGCCAGCACACTCGGGACAGGGTATGGCTACACCTTC
cdr3_aa: CASTLGTGYGYTF
j_call: TRBJ1-2
v_call: TRBV12-3/TRBV12-4
d_call: TRBD1
clone_size: many

cdr3_nt: TGTGCCAGCAGCGTGTCAGGGGTCTCTGGAAACACCATATATTTT
cdr3_aa: CASSVSGVSGNTIYF
j_call: TRBJ1-3
v_call: TRBV9
d_call: NA
clone_size: many

cdr3_nt: TGTGCCAGCAGTCGGCTAGCGGGAGGAGGAACCTACGAGCAGTACTTC
cdr3_aa: CASSRLAGGGTYEQYF
j_call: TRBJ2-7
v_call: TRBV7-8
d_call: TRBD2
clone_size: many

cdr3_nt: TGTGCCAGCAGTCAATTGGGGAGAACTGAAGCTATCTTT
cdr3_aa: CASSQLGRTEAIF
j_call: TRBJ1-1
v_call: TRBV6-1
d_call: NA
clone_size: NA

cdr3_nt: TGTGCCACCAGTGACCCGGGACAGGGAAACACCGGGGAGCTGTTTTTT
cdr3_aa: CATSDPGQGNTGELFF
j_call: TRBJ2-2
v_call: TRBV24-1
d_call: TRBD1
clone_size: many

cdr3_nt: TGTGCCTGGAGTATTGGGCCTCGGGGCGGGGAGCTGTTTTTT
cdr3_aa: CAWSIGPRGGELFF
j_call: TRBJ2-2
v_call: TRBV30
d_call: NA
clone_size: many

cdr3_nt: TGTGCCAGCAGTCGCGGGAGGGCTACCAGGGAGACCCAGTACTTC
cdr3_aa: CASSRGRATRETQYF
j_call: TRBJ2-5
v_call: TRBV12-3/TRBV12-4
d_call: TRBD2
clone_size: many

cdr3_nt: TGTGCCAGCCAGACAGGAAGCAATCAGCCCCAGCATTTT
cdr3_aa: CASQTGSNQPQHF
j_call: TRBJ1-5
v_call: TRBV6-5
d_call: NA
clone_size: many

cdr3_nt: TGTGCCAGCAGTTTATCGTCCTTGAAGGGGACCCAGTACTTC
cdr3_aa: CASSLSSLKGTQYF
j_call: TRBJ2-5
v_call: TRBV27
d_call: NA
clone_size: NA

cdr3_nt: TGTGCCTGGACTCCAGGGGGTGATCAGCCCCAGCATTTT
cdr3_aa: CAWTPGGDQPQHF
j_call: TRBJ1-5
v_call: TRBV30
d_call: TRBD1
clone_size: many

cdr3_nt: TGTGCCAGCAGTATCGGGACGGAAGCTTTCTTT
cdr3_aa: CASSIGTEAFF
j_call: TRBJ1-1
v_call: TRBV28
d_call: NA
clone_size: NA

cdr3_nt: TGTGCCAGCAGTCCCAAGCCGGGACAGGGAGGCGGGGAGCTGTTTTTT
cdr3_aa: CASSPKPGQGGGELFF
j_call: TRBJ2-2
v_call: TRBV2
d_call: TRBD1
clone_size: NA

cdr3_nt: TGTGCCAGCAGCCACCAAGGTGGCTCTGGAAACACCATATATTTT
cdr3_aa: CASSHQGGSGNTIYF
j_call: TRBJ1-3
v_call: TRBV7-2
d_call: NA
clone_size: many